A selection of T cell receptor beta chains follows, all from one sample in a study of T cells after somatic rescue of genetic block. Data came from immunoSEQ multiplex PCR; TCRdb stores just in-frame clones and leaves some out. The repertoire holds approximately 110,000 clones, with over 80% as singletons. The sample taken for sequencing was peripheral blood mononuclear cells (PBMCs). The receptor source for this set is a woman between 18 and 29 years old. CDR3s include the opening cysteine and the closing phenylalanine or tryptophan. D genes are given only for firm matches. Some rows have no size entry. The others give once, few or many, or a class for an expanded clone.

J | V | D | size | CDR3 | DNA
TRBJ1-6 | TRBV5-1 | - | - | CASSLSAGYYNSPLHF | TGCGCCAGCAGCTTGTCGGCAGGCTACTATAATTCACCCCTCCACTTT
TRBJ1-1 | TRBV18 | TRBD1 | - | CASSPRQGTQNTEAFF | TGTGCCAGCTCACCGCGACAGGGGACCCAGAACACTGAAGCTTTCTTT
TRBJ1-5 | TRBV18 | - | - | CASSPPGQPQHF | TGTGCCAGCTCACCACCCGGGCAGCCCCAGCATTTT
TRBJ1-2 | TRBV6-5 | - | once | CASSYSVGALNYGYTF | TGTGCCAGCAGTTACTCGGTGGGGGCCCTTAACTATGGCTACACCTTC
TRBJ1-4 | TRBV5-6 | - | - | CASSFGGLGAASEKLFF | TGTGCCAGCAGCTTTGGAGGCCTCGGAGCCGCTAGTGAAAAACTGTTTTTT
TRBJ2-3 | TRBV25-1 | TRBD2 | - | CATYQASGTSTDTQYF | TGTGCCACGTACCAGGCCAGCGGGACTAGCACAGATACGCAGTATTTT
TRBJ2-7 | TRBV10-3 | TRBD1 | - | CAITTQGGYEQYF | TGTGCCATCACTACACAGGGGGGATACGAGCAGTACTTC
TRBJ1-1 | TRBV2 | TRBD1 | once | CASRGTGDMNTEAFF | TGTGCCAGCAGGGGGACAGGGGACATGAACACTGAAGCTTTCTTT
TRBJ1-2 | TRBV7-2 | TRBD1 | - | CASSLASDRSNYGYTF | TGTGCCAGCAGCTTAGCTTCGGACAGGTCTAACTATGGCTACACCTTC
TRBJ1-2 | TRBV5-6 | TRBD1 | - | CASSRQGDRGDYGYTF | TGTGCCAGCAGCCGGCAGGGGGACAGGGGAGACTATGGCTACACCTTC
TRBJ2-1 | TRBV7-2 | - | - | CASSSQGSRNEQFF | TGTGCCAGCAGCTCTCAAGGGTCTCGGAATGAGCAGTTCTTC
TRBJ2-7 | TRBV7-8 | TRBD1 | - | CASSFGTGGYEQYF | TGTGCCAGCAGCTTCGGGACAGGGGGCTACGAGCAGTACTTC
TRBJ2-3 | TRBV15 | - | - | CATSTRGQGGGRDTQYF | TGTGCCACCAGCACCAGGGGGCAGGGCGGGGGGCGAGATACGCAGTATTTT
TRBJ2-2 | TRBV27 | TRBD2 | once | CASSPQASGGPGELFF | TGTGCCAGCAGCCCCCAAGCTAGCGGGGGGCCCGGGGAGCTGTTTTTT
TRBJ2-3 | TRBV7-3 | - | - | CASSADTDTQYF | TGTGCCAGCAGCGCCGACACAGATACGCAGTATTTT
TRBJ1-3 | TRBV5-5 | TRBD1 | - | CASSLGQGVSGNTIYF | TGTGCCAGCAGCTTAGGACAGGGGGTCTCTGGAAACACCATATATTTT
TRBJ2-1 | TRBV14 | - | - | CASSRNSWEQFF | TGTGCCAGCAGCCGGAACAGCTGGGAGCAGTTCTTC
TRBJ1-2 | TRBV2 | - | - | CASTGGNYGYTF | TGTGCCAGCACTGGAGGGAACTATGGCTACACCTTC
TRBJ2-7 | TRBV30 | TRBD1 | - | CAWKTGVSSYEQYF | TGTGCCTGGAAGACAGGGGTCAGCTCCTACGAGCAGTACTTC
TRBJ2-7 | TRBV21-1 | - | - | CASSAHHGGTYEQYF | TGTGCCAGCAGCGCCCACCACGGGGGCACATACGAGCAGTACTTC
TRBJ1-1 | TRBV19 | TRBD1 | - | CASQGAGGLETEAFF | TGTGCCAGTCAGGGGGCCGGCGGGTTGGAAACTGAAGCTTTCTTT
TRBJ1-6 | TRBV4-2 | - | - | CASSQSHSPLHF | TGTGCCAGCAGCCAATCCCATTCACCCCTCCACTTT
TRBJ1-3 | TRBV9 | TRBD1 | - | CASSLLGQAFGGNTIYF | TGTGCCAGCAGCCTCCTTGGACAGGCCTTCGGGGGAAACACCATATATTTT
TRBJ2-2 | TRBV9 | - | - | CASSLQGGHGGELFF | TGTGCCAGCAGCCTTCAGGGGGGGCATGGCGGGGAGCTGTTTTTT
TRBJ1-2 | TRBV6-5 | TRBD1 | - | CASSRDRVGYTF | TGTGCCAGCAGCAGGGACAGAGTTGGCTACACCTTC
TRBJ2-7 | TRBV2 | - | - | CASRDLTWDEQYF | TGTGCCAGCAGGGATCTTACTTGGGACGAGCAGTACTTC
TRBJ2-1 | TRBV7-9 | TRBD2 | - | CASSSLAGGNNEQFF | TGTGCCAGCAGCTCACTAGCGGGGGGGAACAATGAGCAGTTCTTC
TRBJ2-1 | TRBV9 | TRBD2 | - | CASSLRTSGLEYEQFF | TGTGCCAGCAGCCTGAGGACTAGCGGACTTGAATATGAGCAGTTCTTC
TRBJ2-7 | TRBV7-6 | TRBD2 | - | CASSSTSGGLYEQYF | TGTGCCAGCAGCTCTACCAGCGGGGGCCTTTACGAGCAGTACTTC
TRBJ1-5 | TRBV9 | - | - | CASSVATGQPQHF | TGTGCCAGCAGCGTAGCTACAGGGCAGCCCCAGCATTTT
TRBJ1-6 | TRBV6-5 | TRBD1 | - | CASRPGTAFNSPLHF | TGTGCCAGCAGACCCGGGACAGCCTTTAATTCACCCCTCCACTTT
TRBJ2-3 | TRBV5-8 | - | - | CASGLARATDTQYF | TGTGCCAGCGGTCTGGCCAGGGCGACAGATACGCAGTATTTT
TRBJ1-4 | TRBV30 | - | - | CAWSTTLINEKLFF | TGTGCCTGGAGTACTACACTGATTAATGAAAAACTGTTTTTT
TRBJ1-1 | TRBV7-8 | - | - | CASSLAEVNTEAFF | TGTGCCAGCAGCTTAGCCGAGGTGAACACTGAAGCTTTCTTT
TRBJ1-5 | TRBV7-9 | TRBD1 | - | CASSLGQGQPQHF | TGTGCCAGCAGCTTAGGACAGGGCCAGCCCCAGCATTTT
TRBJ2-7 | TRBV11-2 | TRBD2 | - | CASSPAGAYEQYF | TGTGCCAGCAGCCCCGCGGGGGCCTACGAGCAGTACTTC
TRBJ2-7 | TRBV5-1 | - | - | CASSLEQGPYEQYF | TGCGCCAGCAGCTTGGAACAGGGTCCGTACGAGCAGTACTTC
TRBJ1-1 | TRBV30 | - | - | CAWRSTPNTEAFF | TGTGCCTGGAGAAGTACACCGAACACTGAAGCTTTCTTT
TRBJ1-4 | TRBV9 | TRBD1 | - | CASSVGQGNEKLFF | TGTGCCAGCAGCGTAGGACAGGGGAATGAAAAACTGTTTTTT
TRBJ1-5 | TRBV7-8 | - | - | CASSLIRRQGNQPQHF | TGTGCCAGCAGCTTAATAAGGAGACAGGGCAATCAGCCCCAGCATTTT
TRBJ2-1 | TRBV7-9 | - | - | CASSFVSGHIYNEQFF | TGTGCCAGCAGCTTCGTTTCAGGACACATCTACAATGAGCAGTTCTTC
TRBJ2-5 | TRBV2 | TRBD1 | - | CASSENRGTGAGETQYF | TGTGCCAGCAGCGAGAACAGGGGGACAGGGGCCGGGGAGACCCAGTACTTC